The clone carrying this T cell receptor (beta chain) was seen more than once but under ten times. What it recognizes is unknown. The time point denotes: baseline pretreatment blood. As for treatment: 15 Gy SBRT to primary tumor, nephrectomy 4 weeks later. Radiation-treated patients gave blood at baseline, week 2 and week 4. This renal cell carcinoma was of the clear cell type. With 5 bases clipped from V and 4 bases from J, the junction kept 2 bases outside the gene matches. The CDR3 runs 13 residues. Per the germline V gene, CDR1 is SGHVS and CDR2 is FNYEAQ. The data derive from a study of radiation and T cells in renal cell carcinoma. The data were produced by immunoSEQ multiplex PCR, yet TCRdb's version contains in-frame clones alone and is incomplete. The sample lists approximately 140,000 clones, 75% to 90% occurring once. The study, taken as a whole, reports: Pretreatment tumor biopsies were lacking, so baseline clonotypes are unknown.

The sample in question was blood, obtained from a patient whose treatment included radiotherapy and nephrectomy. The TCR comes from a woman between 50 and 59 years old with renal cell carcinoma. V usage is TRBV7-6 and J usage is TRBJ2-3, with 8 bases lining up with TRBD1. CDR3 sequence reads: CASSADRADTQYF. The CDR3, as DNA: TGTGCCAGCAGCGCGGACAGGGCAGATACGCAGTATTTT.